The sample holds many counts of the clone carrying this T cell receptor (beta chain). Its specificity is not known. As TCR cDNA was made by 5'RACE template switching, a universal primer site and UMIs were added. Each CDR3 protein gets one entry after TCRdb re-called the 5' RACE reads with MiXCR. The data hold about 330,000 distinct CDR3 sequences, with around 6.8% observed a single time. These data belong to a study of T cells after yellow fever vaccination. Study-wide points: High-abundance clonotypes from the bulk population could contaminate FACS-sorted repertoires.

The CDR3 sequence is 14 residues long. Looked up from germline, CDR1 is SQVTM and CDR2 is ANQGSEA. Trimming removed 6 bases from V and 1 base from J; junction bases left unmatched: 2. This sequence originates from a man younger than 35 who received the YFV17D yellow fever vaccine. The chain is built from TRBV29-1 and TRBJ2-6, with 8 bases identical to TRBD1. The sample here was PBMCs, taken around 45 days after the first yellow fever vaccination. As DNA, the CDR3 is TGCAGCGTGGGACAGGAATCTGGGGCCAACGTCCTGACTTTC. Translating gives CSVGQESGANVLTF.